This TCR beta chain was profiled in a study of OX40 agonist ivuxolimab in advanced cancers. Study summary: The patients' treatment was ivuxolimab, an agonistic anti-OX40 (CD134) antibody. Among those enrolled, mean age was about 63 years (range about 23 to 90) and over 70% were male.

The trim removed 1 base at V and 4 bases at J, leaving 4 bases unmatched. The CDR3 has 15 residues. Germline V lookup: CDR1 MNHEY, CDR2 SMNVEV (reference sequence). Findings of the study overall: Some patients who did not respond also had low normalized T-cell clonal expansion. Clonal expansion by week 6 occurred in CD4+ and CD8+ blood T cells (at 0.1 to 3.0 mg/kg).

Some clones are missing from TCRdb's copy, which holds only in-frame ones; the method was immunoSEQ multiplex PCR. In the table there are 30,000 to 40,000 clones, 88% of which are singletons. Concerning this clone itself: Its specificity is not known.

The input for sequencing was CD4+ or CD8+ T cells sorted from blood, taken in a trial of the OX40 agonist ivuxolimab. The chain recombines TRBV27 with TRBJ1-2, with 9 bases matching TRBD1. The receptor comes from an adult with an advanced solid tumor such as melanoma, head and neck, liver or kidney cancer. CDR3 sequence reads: CASSLLTGGIYGYTF. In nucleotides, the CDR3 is TGTGCCAGCAGTTTATTGACAGGGGGGATCTATGGCTACACCTTC.